One T cell receptor beta chain is described in this entry. Antigen specificity is unknown. This CDR3 spans 13 amino acids. Germline V gene lookup returns CDR1 KGHSH and CDR2 LQKENI. V lost 9 bases to trimming and J lost 3 bases, with 11 bases between them. These data originate in a study of shared clonotypes between healthy human individuals. On the study more broadly: The study drew on a couple of women and a few men aged 18 to 49 as donors. Whole-study findings and limits: Naive subsets tended to show greater estimated richness than memory subsets. Limited genetic and exposure-history diversity came from having few donors. Non-shared clonotypes showed lower generation probabilities than clonotypes common to all four donors.

Clones were sequenced by immunoSEQ multiplex PCR, and TCRdb holds only the in-frame ones, with some missing. The sample yields under 1,900,000 clones, roughly 98.5% seen once. The clonotype comes from a man in his thirties or forties in good health. Source material: naive CD4+ T cells sorted from blood. Specified subset: CD45RA+ positively selected. The chain uses TRBV18 and TRBJ1-4; weak D call: TRBD1 (5 bases). The CDR3 sequence is CASTRDANEKLFF. CDR3 bases: TGTGCCAGTACGCGGGACGCTAATGAAAAACTGTTTTTT.